This record concerns one T cell receptor beta chain sequence. Antigen: not known. Measured with immunoSEQ multiplex PCR; TCRdb has only the in-frame clones, and not every one. The sample lists 43,000 or so clones; 88% were seen once. Each patient experienced a relapse that followed autologous stem cell transplantation, and brentuximab vedotin exposure varied. Germline loops: CDR1 MNHNY, CDR2 SVGAGI (reference sequence). The CDR3 is 11 amino acids. V lost 4 bases and J 15 bases, leaving 13 bases between the germline ends. This sample was included in a study of PD-1 blockade in classical Hodgkin lymphoma. Notes on the study in general: Patients with a complete response exhibited baseline diversity comparable to newly diagnosed patients. Diversity in CD4+ TCRs, unlike that measured in CD8+ TCRs, had risen significantly by C4D1.

The chain has TRBV6-6 and TRBJ2-1; tentative D call: TRBD2 (5 bases). This specimen consisted of peripheral blood mononuclear cells (PBMCs), obtained at baseline. This sequence was found in a human donor with classical Hodgkin lymphoma. The DNA for the CDR3 is TGTGCCAGCAGTTCCGGGATCATGGGGTTCTTC. Protein: CASSSGIMGFF.